This T cell receptor beta chain is drawn from a study of CD8 T cells in Susac syndrome. From blood CD8+ and CD4+ T cells, the TCR beta chain was sequenced. TEMRA cells were FACS-enriched, while CD8+ and CD4+ T cells were negatively isolated. CDR3 size: 15 residues. CDR1 is DFQATT and CDR2 is SNEGSKA in the germline V gene (reference sequence). J was trimmed by 9 bases and V by 6 bases; bases with no gene match: 11. A word on this clonotype: Antigen specificity is unknown.

General observations from the study: It was acknowledged by the study that relatively few individuals were included in its TCR sequencing and HLA analysis.

RNA was extracted with the RNeasy kit, and a quantity of roughly 0.45 to 1 ug was reverse transcribed using random hexamers. Amplification of TCR beta CDR3 across 54 Vbeta and 13 Jbeta was performed with immunoSEQ multiplex PCR. In TCRdb, the immunoSEQ multiplex PCR reads were re-called with MiXCR into one record per CDR3 protein. The sample comprises 240,000 or so distinct CDR3 sequences, 90% to 96% of which are singletons, and under 0.12% rests with the top ten. The chain joins TRBV20-1 to TRBJ2-1; TRBD2 agrees at 13 bases. The TCR sequence derives from a human donor with Susac syndrome. What was sequenced was CD4+ T cells from PBMCs. This CDR3 reads CSAPGLAGSVGEQFF. CDR3 DNA sequence: TGCAGTGCGCCGGGACTAGCGGGAAGTGTTGGTGAGCAGTTCTTC.